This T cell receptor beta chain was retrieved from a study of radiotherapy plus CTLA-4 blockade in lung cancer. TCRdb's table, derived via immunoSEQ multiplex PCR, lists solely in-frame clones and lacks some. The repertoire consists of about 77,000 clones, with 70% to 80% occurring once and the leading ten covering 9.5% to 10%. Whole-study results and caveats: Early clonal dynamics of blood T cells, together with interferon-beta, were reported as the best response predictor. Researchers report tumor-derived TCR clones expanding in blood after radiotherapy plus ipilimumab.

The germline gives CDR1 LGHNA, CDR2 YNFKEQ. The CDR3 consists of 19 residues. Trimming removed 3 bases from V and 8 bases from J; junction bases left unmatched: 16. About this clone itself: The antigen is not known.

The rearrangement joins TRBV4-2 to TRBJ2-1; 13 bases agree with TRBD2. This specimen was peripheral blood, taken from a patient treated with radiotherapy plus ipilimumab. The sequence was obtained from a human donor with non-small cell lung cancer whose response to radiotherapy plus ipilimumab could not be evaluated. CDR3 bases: TGTGCCAGCAGCCACCAAGAAACTGGGACTAGCGGGATATCCTATGAGCAGTTCTTC. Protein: CASSHQETGTSGISYEQFF.